Listed here is a single T cell receptor (beta chain). Mismatch with germline at one junction end may stem from a read error. These data originate in a study of T cell repertoires in cytomegalovirus infection. TCRdb re-derived calls from the reads in MiXCR, one entry per CDR3 protein. Of 740,000 or so distinct CDR3 sequences listed, about 40% were seen once; the top ten hold around 2.8%. Germline V gene data show CDR1 as SGHDN and CDR2 as FVKESK. This CDR3 is 15 amino acids long. Material for sequencing was PBMCs. V usage is TRBV14 and J usage is TRBJ1-2, with TRBD1 matching over 12 bases. This receptor was obtained from a human donor in good health (CMV status not recorded). Some clones in this sample may be carry-over from other donors' samples. CDR3: CASSQGQGAGYGYNF. The CDR3, as DNA: TGTGCCAGCAGCCAGGGACAGGGGGCTGGCTATGGCTACAACTTC.